These 20 T cell receptor beta chains share one sample of origin, sequenced in a study of blood T cell repertoires in COVID-19. The repertoire was sequenced with immunoSEQ multiplex PCR; TCRdb's copy has only in-frame clones and lacks some. The sample has under 300,000 clones, 85% to 90% seen once; the top ten hold roughly 1.6%. What was sequenced was PBMCs or T cells enriched from blood (not recorded which). Source of these receptors: a woman aged 45-65 years who had recovered from COVID-19.

The chain carries TRBV6-1 and TRBJ2-1; TRBD2 matches at 11 bases. CDR3 size: 15 residues. V lost 2 bases to trimming and J lost 5 bases; unmatched junction nucleotides: 2. Germline V gene data show CDR1 as MNHNS and CDR2 as SASEGT. The CDR3 coding sequence is TGTGCCAGCAGTGAACCGGGACTAGCGGACAATGAGCAGTTCTTC. It is translated as CASSEPGLADNEQFF.

DNA for the CDR3: TGTGCCAGCAGTTTAGCAGGGGAGAGCTCTGGAAACACCATATATTTT. Its protein is CASSLAGESSGNTIYF. The chain combines TRBV28 with TRBJ1-3; D is possibly TRBD1 (6 bases). Trimming pared 2 bases from V and 0 bases from J, leaving 11 bases between. The CDR3 spans 16 residues. Germline-derived CDR1 and CDR2 are MDHEN and SYDVKM.

Written as DNA, the CDR3 is TGTGCCAGCAGCTTAGGACAGGTGGTCAATCAGCCCCAGCATTTT. This sequence encodes CASSLGQVVNQPQHF. The chain joins TRBV7-2 to TRBJ1-5; weak D call: TRBD1 (6 bases). The CDR3 totals 15 residues. Germline V lookup: CDR1 SGHTA, CDR2 FQGNSA. The V end was cut by 1 base, the J end by 3 bases, with 10 bases between.

V and J are TRBV19 and TRBJ1-5; D may be TRBD1 (6 bases). Per the germline V gene, CDR1 is LNHDA and CDR2 is SQIVND (reference sequence). Trimming stripped 4 bases from V and 0 bases from J, with 10 bases between. The CDR3 consists of 15 residues. The CDR3 region is CASSTGDNSNQPQHF. CDR3 sequence (DNA): TGTGCCAGTAGTACAGGGGACAATAGCAATCAGCCCCAGCATTTT.

The CDR3 loop is CASSYKTGSDTEAFF. As DNA, the CDR3 is TGTGCCAGCAGCTATAAGACAGGGTCGGACACTGAAGCTTTCTTT. The V gene is TRBV7-2, the J gene TRBJ1-1; 7 nucleotides line up with TRBD1. V lost 4 bases to trimming and J lost 3 bases; unmatched junction nucleotides: 8. The length of the CDR3 is 15 residues. Germline V gene data show CDR1 as SGHTA and CDR2 as FQGNSA.

The chain combines TRBV4-3 with TRBJ2-5; 8 bases map to TRBD2. The CDR3 extends over 16 amino acids. With 2 bases clipped from V and 5 bases from J, the junction kept 10 bases outside the gene matches. Germline V gives CDR1 LGHNA, CDR2 YSLEER. The CDR3 region has the DNA TGCGCCAGCAGCCAAATAACTAGCGGAGGTGGGGAGACCCAGTACTTC. The encoded protein is CASSQITSGGGETQYF.

This clone appeared a single time. The chain joins TRBV4-2 to TRBJ1-5; 7 bases line up with TRBD1. CDR1 and CDR2 (germline): LGHNA, YNFKEQ. With 5 bases clipped from V and 7 bases from J, the junction kept 5 bases outside the gene matches. The CDR3 is made up of 13 amino acids. The chain's CDR3 is CASSGRQGQPQHF. CDR3 nucleotides: TGTGCCAGCAGCGGACGACAGGGCCAGCCCCAGCATTTT.

The V call is TRBV10-1, the J call TRBJ2-5; tentatively, D is TRBD2 (6 bases). Germline lookup yields CDR1 WNHNN and CDR2 SYGVQD (reference sequence). This CDR3 spans 13 amino acids. V gave up 4 bases and J gave up 2 bases, with 8 bases separating them. CDR3 region: CASSASGQETQYF. CDR3 in DNA: TGCGCCAGCAGTGCAAGCGGGCAAGAGACCCAGTACTTC.

CDR3 sequence (DNA): TGTGCCAGCACCCGTGACACCTACGAGCAGTACTTC. Its protein is CASTRDTYEQYF. J is TRBJ2-7 and V is TRBV18; no firm D call. Trimming removed 8 bases at V and 2 bases at J, with 10 bases between. This CDR3 has 12 amino acids. Germline CDR1 is KGHSH and CDR2 is LQKENI.

V is TRBV6-1 and J is TRBJ1-5; 8 positions agree with TRBD1. Germline loops: CDR1 MNHNS, CDR2 SASEGT. V was pared by 3 bases and J by 2 bases, with 6 bases of the junction left unmatched. The CDR3 has 16 residues. CDR3 bases: TGTGCCAGCAGTGATCAGGGGGCCCTGGGCAATCAGCCCCAGCATTTT. Translation gives CASSDQGALGNQPQHF.

The chain uses TRBV18 and TRBJ2-5, with D possibly TRBD1 on 6 matching bases. Germline CDR1 is KGHSH and CDR2 is LQKENI. CDR3 size: 12 residues. V lost 8 bases to trimming and J lost 5 bases, with 12 bases between them. In DNA, the CDR3 is TGTGCCAGCGGAACAGGGATGGAGACCCAGTACTTC. This codes for CASGTGMETQYF.

The chain couples TRBV7-3 to TRBJ1-5; possible D gene TRBD1, 5 bases. V was clipped by 2 bases and J by 7 bases, with 9 bases between them. Germline V gene sequence: CDR1 SGHTA, CDR2 FQGTGA. There are 13 residues in the CDR3. This CDR3 is CASSLGGTQPQHF. The CDR3 nucleotides read TGTGCCAGCAGCTTAGGGGGGACGCAGCCCCAGCATTTT.

The V call is TRBV30, the J call TRBJ2-1; TRBD2 matches at 14 bases. Losses at the gene ends were 2 bases for V and 8 bases for J; bases not matched to a gene: 2. Germline V gene data show CDR1 as GTSNPN and CDR2 as SVGIG (reference sequence). The CDR3 runs 14 residues. DNA of the CDR3: TGTGCCTGGAGTAGACTAGCGGGGGGGGATGAGCAGTTCTTC. This gives the protein CAWSRLAGGDEQFF.

The chain carries TRBV6-6 and TRBJ2-2; D unclear. V lost 6 bases and J 6 bases, leaving 8 bases between the germline ends. From germline, CDR1 is MNHNY and CDR2 SVGAGI (reference sequence). The CDR3 runs to 12 residues. The CDR3 DNA reads TGTGCCAGCAGCACAACGTCCGGGGAGCTGTTTTTT. It encodes CASSTTSGELFF.

This clone was seen a single time. The chain's CDR3 is CASSFWLAGGGTDTQYF. The CDR3, as DNA: TGTGCCAGCAGTTTTTGGCTCGCGGGAGGGGGCACAGATACGCAGTATTTT. The chain has TRBV28 and TRBJ2-3; 9 bases match TRBD2. CDR3 length equals 17 residues. Germline V gene sequence: CDR1 MDHEN, CDR2 SYDVKM. J was trimmed by 1 base and V by 3 bases; bases with no gene match: 8.

This clone was seen only once. This chain's CDR3 is CASSQGTDRSAVSTQYF. CDR3 bases: TGCGCCAGCAGCCAAGGAACAGACAGATCCGCCGTATCTACGCAGTATTTT. The rearrangement joins TRBV4-1 to TRBJ2-3, with a weak D call TRBD1 (5 bases). The germline V and J ends were trimmed by 1 base and 8 bases, with 22 bases remaining between them. CDR1 is MGHRA, CDR2 YSYEKL, per germline. The CDR3 is 17 amino acids.

This chain uses TRBV5-6 with TRBJ1-6; TRBD1 matches at 8 bases. The CDR3 consists of 15 residues. Germline values: CDR1 SGHDT, CDR2 YYEEEE. The J segment lost 7 bases and the V segment lost 4 bases, leaving 7 bases of the junction unmatched. The CDR3 is CASSRGTGWNSPLHF. The CDR3 bases are TGTGCCAGCAGCCGCGGGACAGGTTGGAATTCACCCCTCCACTTT.

The V and J genes are TRBV2 and TRBJ2-4, with D maybe TRBD2 (5 bases). Germline assignment: CDR1 SNHLY and CDR2 FYNNEI. This CDR3 has 15 residues. With 3 bases removed from V and 0 bases from J, the gap between germline ends came to 9 bases. CDR3 in amino acids: CASSDAGGAKNIQYF. The CDR3 nucleotides read TGTGCCAGCAGTGATGCCGGAGGAGCCAAAAACATTCAGTACTTC.

This chain connects TRBV19 to TRBJ2-3; 12 bases map to TRBD2. With V trimmed by 5 bases and J by 6 bases, 15 bases remained unmatched. Germline CDR1 reads LNHDA; CDR2 reads SQIVND (reference sequence). This CDR3 region has 18 residues. The CDR3 protein is CASSGGATSGSIFDTQYF. Here the CDR3 DNA reads TGTGCCAGTAGTGGGGGGGCGACTAGCGGGAGTATCTTCGATACGCAGTATTTT. The full variable domain, rest sourced from reference TRBV19 and TRBJ2-3, is DGGITQSPKYLFRKEGQNVTLSCEQNLNHDAMYWYRQDPGQGLRLIYYSQIVNDFQKGDIAEGYSVSREKKESFPLTVTSAQKNPTAFYLCASSGGATSGSIFDTQYFGPGTRLTVL.

The chain carries TRBV27 and TRBJ2-1; 14 nucleotides line up with TRBD2. The CDR3 totals 21 residues. V gave up 5 bases and J gave up 1 base; unmatched junction bases: 16. CDR1 is MNHEY, CDR2 SMNVEV, per germline (reference sequence). The CDR3 protein is CASSPRGVGLAGVSSYNEQFF. The CDR3 nucleotides read TGTGCCAGCAGTCCCAGGGGGGTGGGACTAGCGGGAGTTTCGTCCTACAATGAGCAGTTCTTC.